A single sample gave rise to the 16 T cell receptor beta chains below, sequenced in a study of OX40 agonist ivuxolimab in advanced cancers. Method: immunoSEQ multiplex PCR; TCRdb's copy keeps in-frame clones and lacks some. The sample lists about 40,000 clones; around 88% were seen once. The sample here was CD4+ or CD8+ T cells sorted from blood, taken in a trial of the OX40 agonist ivuxolimab. These TCRs come from an adult with an advanced solid tumor such as melanoma, head and neck, liver or kidney cancer.

CDR3 loop: CASSLDYNEQFF. In nucleotides, the CDR3 is TGTGCCAGTAGTCTGGACTACAATGAGCAGTTCTTC. The gene calls are TRBV19 and TRBJ2-1, with D hard to call. There are 12 residues in the CDR3. Germline values: CDR1 LNHDA, CDR2 SQIVND (reference sequence). V was pared by 5 bases and J by 3 bases, with 5 bases between.

The rearrangement joins TRBV7-9 to TRBJ1-1; D gene ambiguous. The germline V gene has CDR1 SEHNR and CDR2 FQNEAQ (reference sequence). The CDR3 length is 14 residues. Trimming stripped 3 bases from V and 3 bases from J, with 11 bases between. The CDR3 nucleotides read TGTGCCAGCAGCTTCCTCGGGCCCCACACTGAAGCTTTCTTT. It is translated as CASSFLGPHTEAFF.

The chain links TRBV6-6 to TRBJ2-1, with 7 bases fitting TRBD2. The trim removed 5 bases at V and 4 bases at J, leaving 5 bases unmatched. The length of the CDR3 is 14 residues. CDR1 is MNHNY, CDR2 SVGAGI, per germline (reference sequence). CDR3 sequence: CASSPLAVYNEQFF. As DNA, the CDR3 is TGTGCCAGCAGTCCTCTAGCGGTATACAATGAGCAGTTCTTC.

This sequence joins TRBV7-2 and TRBJ2-7; D is possibly TRBD2 (5 bases). The germline V gene has CDR1 SGHTA and CDR2 FQGNSA. Trimming removed 1 base at V and 7 bases at J, with 17 bases between. CDR3 size: 15 residues. CDR3 DNA: TGTGCCAGCAGCTTAGATCCAGGCCTTCCGGGGGAGCAGTACTTC. Translating it yields CASSLDPGLPGEQYF.

This clone was seen many times. This sequence joins TRBV7-9 and TRBJ1-1; 10 nucleotides agree with TRBD1. The CDR3 is 15 amino acids. Germline loops: CDR1 SEHNR, CDR2 FQNEAQ (reference sequence). Trimming cost V 5 bases and J 3 bases; bases outside gene matches: 6. For the CDR3, the DNA is TGTGCCAGCAGCACCCGACAGGGGGCAGACACTGAAGCTTTCTTT. Amino acid sequence: CASSTRQGADTEAFF.

The DNA of the CDR3 is TGTGCCAGCAGCCCCTATTTAGTGACCGGGGAGCTGTTTTTT. Translation gives CASSPYLVTGELFF. The chain carries TRBV9 and TRBJ2-2; no clear D. V shed 4 bases and J shed 5 bases, with 12 bases lying between them. Germline V gene lookup returns CDR1 SGDLS and CDR2 YYNGEE. The CDR3 length is 14 residues. Full variable domain (missing parts from reference TRBV9 and TRBJ2-2): DSGVTQTPKHLITATGQRVTLRCSPRSGDLSVYWYQQSLDQGLQFLIQYYNGEERAKGNILERFSAQQFPDLHSELNLSSLELGDSALYFCASSPYLVTGELFFGEGSRLTVL.

The chain couples TRBV9 to TRBJ1-3; TRBD1 is a possible D gene (5 bases). The germline V and J ends were trimmed by 3 bases and 3 bases, with 13 bases remaining between them. Germline V gene data show CDR1 as SGDLS and CDR2 as YYNGEE. This CDR3 region has 15 residues. CDR3 amino acids: CASSALGGGGNTIYF. CDR3 coding DNA: TGTGCCAGCAGCGCGCTCGGTGGGGGTGGAAACACCATATATTTT.

The V call is TRBV6-5, the J call TRBJ1-2; D gene uncertain. V shed 2 bases and J shed 4 bases, with 8 bases lying between them. Germline V gene lookup returns CDR1 MNHEY and CDR2 SVGAGI. CDR3 length: 13 amino acids. The DNA of the CDR3 is TGTGCCAGCAGTTACGGGCAGAGCTATGGCTACACCTTC. The encoded protein is CASSYGQSYGYTF.

This clone was counted many times. This sample includes further DNA sequences coding for the same CDR3. The J gene is TRBJ2-5, the V gene TRBV28; possible D gene TRBD2, 5 bases. Per the germline V gene, CDR1 is MDHEN and CDR2 is SYDVKM. The length of the CDR3 is 13 residues. The V and J ends lost 1 base and 5 bases respectively, with 8 bases between them. The CDR3 nucleotides read TGTGCCAGCAGTTTATTAGGCGGGGAGACCCAGTACTTC. Amino acids: CASSLLGGETQYF.

The count of this clone is one. The J gene is TRBJ2-5, the V gene TRBV9, with D unclear. The CDR3 is made up of 13 amino acids. V was shortened by 0 bases and J by 0 bases, with 3 bases between the two germline ends. In germline, CDR1 is SGDLS, CDR2 YYNGEE. CDR3: CASSVEYQETQYF. CDR3 nucleotides: TGTGCCAGCAGCGTAGAGTACCAAGAGACCCAGTACTTC.

The rearrangement joins TRBV10-1 to TRBJ2-3, with D perhaps TRBD1 (5 bases). CDR1 WNHNN and CDR2 SYGVQD come from the germline V gene (reference sequence). CDR3 length equals 14 residues. The V gene lost 3 bases and the J gene lost 4 bases, with 11 bases spanning the gap. The CDR3 region is CASSDRELADTQYF. CDR3 DNA: TGCGCCAGCAGTGACAGGGAATTAGCAGATACGCAGTATTTT.

The chain links TRBV27 to TRBJ1-5; D unresolved. Trimming pared 3 bases from V and 4 bases from J, leaving 7 bases between. The CDR3 consists of 13 residues. The germline gives CDR1 MNHEY, CDR2 SMNVEV (reference sequence). The DNA for the CDR3 is TGTGCCAGCAGTTTTGGTCAGAATCAGCCCCAGCATTTT. Translated, it gives CASSFGQNQPQHF.

This clone was observed once. The chain joins TRBV7-2 to TRBJ1-2; 7 positions agree with TRBD1. Germline V gives CDR1 SGHTA, CDR2 FQGNSA. The ends lost 3 bases at V and 2 bases at J; junction bases unmatched: 3. The length of the CDR3 is 14 residues. The CDR3 loop is CASSFGTVNYGYTF. The CDR3 bases are TGTGCCAGCAGCTTCGGGACAGTAAACTATGGCTACACCTTC. Full variable domain (missing parts from reference TRBV7-2 and TRBJ1-2): GAGVSQSPSNKVTEKGKDVELRCDPISGHTALYWYRQSLGQGLEFLIYFQGNSAPDKSGLPSDRFSAERTGGSVSTLTIQRTQQEDSAVYLCASSFGTVNYGYTFGSGTRLTVV.

The chain has TRBV9 and TRBJ2-1; TRBD2 agrees at 7 bases. Unmatched junction bases numbered 1, after V lost 3 bases and J lost 7 bases. The germline V gene has CDR1 SGDLS and CDR2 YYNGEE. This CDR3 has 12 residues. CDR3 in amino acids: CASSGEGNEQFF. As DNA, the CDR3 is TGTGCCAGCAGCGGGGAGGGGAATGAGCAGTTCTTC.

The J gene is TRBJ2-7, the V gene TRBV7-9; D possibly corresponds to TRBD1 (8 bases). V was trimmed by 3 bases and J by 9 bases, leaving 15 bases between them. The CDR3 extends over 13 amino acids. Germline V gene sequence: CDR1 SEHNR, CDR2 FQNEAQ (reference sequence). The CDR3 protein is CASSLGGTGGQYF. The DNA of the CDR3 is TGTGCCAGCAGCTTGGGGGGGACAGGCGGGCAGTACTTC.

The chain has TRBV7-9 and TRBJ1-2, with D unclear. The CDR3 runs to 16 residues. The V gene lost 3 bases and the J gene lost 2 bases, with 16 bases spanning the gap. Per germline, CDR1 SEHNR and CDR2 FQNEAQ (reference sequence). The CDR3, as DNA: TGTGCCAGCAGCTTTTCACCCCGTAGGCAGAACTATGGCTACACCTTC. It specifies CASSFSPRRQNYGYTF.